The clone carrying this T cell receptor beta chain was picked up a small number of times. The antigen is not known. CDR1 and CDR2 (germline): SGHVS, FQNEAQ. The CDR3 is 14 residues long. The germline V and J ends were trimmed by 3 bases and 7 bases, with 13 bases remaining between them. 5'RACE template switching added a universal primer site and UMIs to TCR cDNA. TCRdb reprocessed the 5' RACE reads via MiXCR and lists one record per CDR3 protein. Here the sample spans hundreds of thousands of distinct CDR3 sequences, about 12% being singletons. This sample was taken from a study of T cells after yellow fever vaccination. Whole-study results and caveats: Most primary-vaccination clones reappeared after the booster (about 95% CD4, about 88% CD8).

The specimen comprised PBMCs, sampled on the day of the yellow fever booster vaccination. The receptor's source is a man aged 25-45 years who received the YFV17D yellow fever vaccine. The rearrangement links TRBV7-8 to TRBJ2-1; no firm D call. CDR3 amino acids: CASSFGSSENEQFF. DNA for the CDR3: TGTGCCAGCAGCTTTGGTAGTTCCGAGAATGAGCAGTTCTTC.